The present T cell receptor beta chain was sequenced within a study of blood T cell repertoires in COVID-19. The wider study: Acute-phase and convalescent COVID-19 samples originated in the United States, Italy and Spain. Sample material is recorded as cDNA or gDNA derived from T cells, B-cell-depleted T cells, or PBMCs.

Trimming pared 5 bases from V and 0 bases from J, leaving 11 bases between. CDR3 length equals 15 residues. Germline CDR1 and CDR2: MNHEY and SVGAGI. Authors' analysis steps: Amplifying reference gene primers gave estimates of nucleated cell counts. Method: immunoSEQ multiplex PCR; TCRdb's copy keeps in-frame clones and lacks some. That table gives V, J and clone size, and the DNA gave D and trimming. The sample yields tens of thousands of clones, 88% seen once. The clonotype comes from a man aged 45 to 65 with active COVID-19. This chain joins TRBV6-5 and TRBJ2-1, with D perhaps matching TRBD2 (6 bases). Source material: peripheral blood. The CDR3 DNA follows: TGTGCCAGCAGTCTAGGACTATTCTCCTACAATGAGCAGTTCTTC. Protein: CASSLGLFSYNEQFF.